Following are 18 T cell receptor beta chains from one sample sequenced in a study of T cells after yellow fever vaccination. TCRdb independently ran MiXCR on the 5' RACE reads; one entry per CDR3 protein. This sample has 300,000 to 400,000 distinct CDR3 sequences, with about 12% found just once. Sequenced material: CD4+ T cells sorted from PBMCs, taken 15 days after the yellow fever booster vaccination. All receptors derive from a man in his late teens or twenties who received the YFV17D yellow fever vaccine.

This clonotype was observed a handful of times. This chain uses TRBV6-1 with TRBJ1-1; possibly TRBD1 for D (6 bases). Germline V gene lookup returns CDR1 MNHNS and CDR2 SASEGT. The CDR3 totals 11 residues. V lost 7 bases, J lost 8 bases, and 11 bases lay in between. Here the CDR3 DNA reads TGTGCCAGCACCAGGGGTTCAGAAGCTTTCTTT. Translation: CASTRGSEAFF.

The chain combines TRBV12-3 or TRBV12-4 with TRBJ2-3; possibly TRBD1 or TRBD2 for D (6 bases each). The CDR3 sequence is 15 residues long. Trimming stripped 4 bases from V and 4 bases from J, with 15 bases between. The CDR3 is CASSSRQGRSDTQYF. The CDR3 bases are TGTGCCAGCAGTTCCAGGCAGGGGAGGTCAGATACGCAGTATTTT.

The chain joins TRBV3-1 to TRBJ2-3; 8 positions match TRBD2. Germline V CDR1 and CDR2: LGHDT, YNNKEL (reference sequence). The CDR3 is made up of 16 amino acids. Unmatched junction bases numbered 10, after V lost 4 bases and J lost 4 bases. CDR3: CASSRPGTRRADTQYF. CDR3 nucleotides: TGTGCCAGCAGCCGCCCCGGGACTAGGAGGGCAGATACGCAGTATTTT.

This clonotype has more than one count but fewer than ten. This CDR3 is CASSVGRPNSPLHF. DNA for the CDR3: TGTGCCAGCAGCGTAGGCAGGCCCAATTCACCCCTCCACTTT. The chain is built from TRBV9 and TRBJ1-6; D is ambiguous. CDR1 is SGDLS, CDR2 YYNGEE, per germline. V lost 0 bases and J 7 bases, leaving 8 bases between the germline ends. This CDR3 has 14 amino acids.

This chain uses TRBV6-6 with TRBJ1-4; 8 nucleotides match TRBD1. The junction had 13 bases not matched to a gene; V was cut back by 5 bases and J by 8 bases. From germline, CDR1 is MNHNY and CDR2 SVGAGI (reference sequence). This CDR3 is 16 amino acids long. CDR3 amino acids: CASSTRQGLLEEKLFF. The CDR3 DNA follows: TGTGCCAGCAGTACACGACAGGGGCTCTTGGAGGAAAAACTGTTTTTT.

This clonotype came up many times. This chain connects TRBV7-2 to TRBJ1-2, with TRBD1 identical over 7 bases. This CDR3 has 13 amino acids. Germline lookup yields CDR1 SGHTA and CDR2 FQGNSA. The trim removed 2 bases at V and 4 bases at J, leaving 1 base unmatched. In DNA form, the CDR3 reads TGTGCCAGCAGCTTAAGGGACAGCTATGGCTACACCTTC. Protein product: CASSLRDSYGYTF. The variable domain in full, with the rest retrieved from reference TRBV7-2 and TRBJ1-2, is GAGVSQSPSNKVTEKGKDVELRCDPISGHTALYWYRQSLGQGLEFLIYFQGNSAPDKSGLPSDRFSAERTGGSVSTLTIQRTQQEDSAVYLCASSLRDSYGYTFGSGTRLTVV.

The rearrangement links TRBV9 to TRBJ2-3, with no clear D. CDR3 length: 14 residues. CDR1 SGDLS and CDR2 YYNGEE come from the germline V gene. V gave up 4 bases and J gave up 2 bases, with 11 bases separating them. The CDR3 DNA sequence: TGTGCCAGCAGCTCCTTGGGTGTCACAGATACGCAGTATTTT. It is translated as CASSSLGVTDTQYF.

This clonotype occurred a few times. CDR3 loop: CSGGGGAYNEQFF. The CDR3 DNA reads TGCAGTGGAGGCGGGGGGGCCTACAATGAGCAGTTCTTC. This rearrangement joins TRBV20-1 to TRBJ2-1, with 9 bases identical to TRBD2. Per germline, CDR1 DFQATT and CDR2 SNEGSKA (reference sequence). CDR3 length equals 13 residues. V lost 7 bases and J lost 2; bases outside the gene matches: 3.

This clonotype has just a few counts. This chain uses TRBV6-5 with TRBJ2-4; D gene uncertain. CDR3 length: 16 amino acids. Germline values: CDR1 MNHEY, CDR2 SVGAGI. Trimming removed 0 bases from V and 0 bases from J, with 9 bases in between. Here the CDR3 reads CASSYSLGLAKNIQYF. CDR3 coding DNA: TGTGCCAGCAGTTACTCCTTGGGCCTAGCCAAAAACATTCAGTACTTC.

The chain combines TRBV5-1 with TRBJ1-1; 7 bases line up with TRBD1. The CDR3 runs 14 residues. The V segment lost 6 bases and the J segment 5 bases; nucleotides outside the gene matches: 10. Per germline, CDR1 SGHRS and CDR2 YFSETQ. As DNA, the CDR3 is TGCGCCAGCACCCCAGGGGGGGGTCGGACTGAAGCTTTCTTT. Its translation: CASTPGGGRTEAFF.

This clonotype has a handful of counts. In DNA, the CDR3 is TGTGCCAGCAGCTCCGGCCAGCGGGCGACTAATGAAAAACTGTTTTTT. It specifies CASSSGQRATNEKLFF. This chain joins TRBV7-2 and TRBJ1-4; D uncertain. V was cut by 4 bases and J by 2 bases, with 14 bases left in between. This CDR3 is 16 amino acids long. Germline V gene sequence: CDR1 SGHTA, CDR2 FQGNSA.

This clonotype was counted only a few times. J is TRBJ1-5 and V is TRBV7-8; 9 bases line up with TRBD1. The CDR3 extends over 14 amino acids. Germline CDR1 and CDR2: SGHVS and FQNEAQ. V was clipped by 8 bases and J by 1 base; unmatched bases: 3. The CDR3 is CASGGQGSNQPQHF. The CDR3 DNA follows: TGTGCCAGCGGCGGACAGGGGAGCAATCAGCCCCAGCATTTT.

This chain links TRBV7-9 with TRBJ1-2; TRBD1 matches 10 bases. This CDR3 has 13 amino acids. Germline lookup yields CDR1 SEHNR and CDR2 FQNEAQ (reference sequence). Unmatched junction bases numbered 8, after V lost 5 bases and J lost 11 bases. The CDR3 sequence is CASSRGTGEAYTF. In nucleotides, the CDR3 is TGTGCCAGCAGCAGAGGGACAGGGGAGGCATACACCTTC.

There are a few counts of this clonotype. V gene TRBV12-3 or TRBV12-4 combines with J gene TRBJ1-3; 7 bases are a match to TRBD1. This CDR3 has 17 residues. J lost 13 bases, V lost 7 bases, and 25 bases had no gene match. The CDR3 here is CASTPTGSVTKAPVIYF. The CDR3 DNA is TGTGCCAGCACCCCGACAGGGTCTGTCACCAAAGCTCCTGTGATATATTTT.

This clonotype was seen a handful of times. The chain uses TRBV18 and TRBJ1-2; D perhaps matches TRBD1 (6 bases). CDR3 length: 15 amino acids. V dropped 3 bases and J dropped 8 bases, with 19 bases sitting between them. CDR1 is KGHSH, CDR2 LQKENI, per germline. CDR3 protein: CASSPDRSGYLGYTF. CDR3 DNA sequence: TGTGCCAGCTCACCGGACAGATCGGGGTACTTGGGCTACACCTTC.

Ten or more counts support this clonotype. The V gene is TRBV6-5, the J gene TRBJ1-1, with D possibly being TRBD1 (5 bases). The CDR3 extends over 13 amino acids. Between the trimmed V and J ends, which lost 2 bases and 4 bases, there was a span of 8 bases. Germline-derived CDR1 and CDR2 are MNHEY and SVGAGI. The CDR3 DNA sequence: TGTGCCAGCAGTTACGGGGGGGGCACTGAAGCTTTCTTT. Its translation: CASSYGGGTEAFF.

The chain is built from TRBV19 and TRBJ2-3, with D possibly being TRBD2 (7 bases). This CDR3 has 19 amino acids. Germline V lookup: CDR1 LNHDA, CDR2 SQIVND (reference sequence). Trimming took off 5 bases at V and 0 bases at J, with 24 bases between the two ends. CDR3 DNA: TGTGCCAGTAGTCCTCTACCGGGGGGCTCTCCGTCTAGCACAGATACGCAGTATTTT. Translating it yields CASSPLPGGSPSSTDTQYF.

This clonotype appeared many times. The chain has TRBV5-1 and TRBJ1-1, with unresolved D. Trimming took off 0 bases at V and 0 bases at J, with 3 bases between the two ends. The CDR3 length is 13 residues. Germline CDR1 is SGHRS and CDR2 is YFSETQ. The CDR3 DNA reads as TGCGCCAGCAGCTTGGGGGTGAACACTGAAGCTTTCTTT. This sequence encodes CASSLGVNTEAFF.